A selection of T cell receptor beta chains follows, all from one sample in a study of blood T cell repertoires in COVID-19. The method was immunoSEQ multiplex PCR; TCRdb's version includes in-frame clones alone and lacks a portion of them. The table lists about 360,000 clones, around nine tenths of them singletons. Sequencing was performed on peripheral blood. All receptors derive from a woman in her sixties with COVID-19, enrolled during active disease. Both conserved end residues are part of each CDR3. D genes are given only for firm matches. Clone size is shown for a subset of rows, as once, few, many or a class of expanded clone.

size | J | D | V | DNA | CDR3
NA | TRBJ2-3 | TRBD2 | TRBV10-3 | TGTGCCATCAGTGGGGGACTAGCGGGTCCGGGGGATACGCAGTATTTT | CAISGGLAGPGDTQYF
once | TRBJ2-3 | NA | TRBV6-5 | TGTGCCAGCAGTTATTTCAGGACTAGCACAGATACGCAGTATTTT | CASSYFRTSTDTQYF
once | TRBJ2-2 | NA | TRBV28 | TGTGCCAGCAGTTTGCCAGGGACCGGGGAGCTGTTTTTT | CASSLPGTGELFF
once | TRBJ1-2 | TRBD1 | TRBV30 | TGTGCCGGAAACGGACAGGGGGATAACTATGGCTACACCTTC | CAGNGQGDNYGYTF
NA | TRBJ2-2 | NA | TRBV7-3 | TGTGCCAGCAAGGAACTAGACGTTACCGGGGAGCTGTTTTTT | CASKELDVTGELFF
NA | TRBJ1-2 | TRBD1 | TRBV19 | TGTGCCAGTAGTAAAACAGGGGCCCGTGGCTACACCTTC | CASSKTGARGYTF
few | TRBJ1-2 | NA | TRBV7-2 | TGTGCCAGCAGCTTAAGAGGATTGGGTAGTCGGGGGGGCTACACCTTC | CASSLRGLGSRGGYTF
NA | TRBJ2-2 | TRBD1 | TRBV6-2/TRBV6-3 | TGTGCCAGCAGCTGGGACAGGGAAAGTTTCGACACCGGGGAGCTGTTTTTT | CASSWDRESFDTGELFF
NA | TRBJ2-3 | NA | TRBV9 | TGTGCCAGCAGCCTCAGCACAGATACGCAGTATTTT | CASSLSTDTQYF
NA | TRBJ1-2 | NA | TRBV2 | TGTGCCAGCAGTGAGGCAGGCCCTGATGGCTACACCTTC | CASSEAGPDGYTF
NA | TRBJ1-3 | NA | TRBV30 | TGTGCCTGGAGACCCCTCGGTGGAAACACCATATATTTT | CAWRPLGGNTIYF
NA | TRBJ1-1 | TRBD1 | TRBV19 | TGTGCCAGTGCCAAAACAGGGGGCGAGAACACTGAAGCTTTCTTT | CASAKTGGENTEAFF
NA | TRBJ1-2 | TRBD1 | TRBV5-6 | TGTGCCAGCAGCTTGCAGGGGGCGATTTATGGCTACACCTTC | CASSLQGAIYGYTF
once | TRBJ1-5 | NA | TRBV19 | TGTGCCAGTAGTCCCAGACAGGATCATCAGCCCCAGCATTTT | CASSPRQDHQPQHF
NA | TRBJ2-3 | TRBD1 | TRBV19 | TGTGCCAGTACTTTGACAGGGACAGATACGCAGTATTTT | CASTLTGTDTQYF
NA | TRBJ1-2 | TRBD1 | TRBV29-1 | TGCAGCGTTGACTGGACAGGGGCTAACTATGGCTACACCTTC | CSVDWTGANYGYTF
NA | TRBJ2-3 | NA | TRBV2 | TGTGCCAGCAGTCCTACCACAGGGCACGGCACAGATACGCAGTATTTT | CASSPTTGHGTDTQYF